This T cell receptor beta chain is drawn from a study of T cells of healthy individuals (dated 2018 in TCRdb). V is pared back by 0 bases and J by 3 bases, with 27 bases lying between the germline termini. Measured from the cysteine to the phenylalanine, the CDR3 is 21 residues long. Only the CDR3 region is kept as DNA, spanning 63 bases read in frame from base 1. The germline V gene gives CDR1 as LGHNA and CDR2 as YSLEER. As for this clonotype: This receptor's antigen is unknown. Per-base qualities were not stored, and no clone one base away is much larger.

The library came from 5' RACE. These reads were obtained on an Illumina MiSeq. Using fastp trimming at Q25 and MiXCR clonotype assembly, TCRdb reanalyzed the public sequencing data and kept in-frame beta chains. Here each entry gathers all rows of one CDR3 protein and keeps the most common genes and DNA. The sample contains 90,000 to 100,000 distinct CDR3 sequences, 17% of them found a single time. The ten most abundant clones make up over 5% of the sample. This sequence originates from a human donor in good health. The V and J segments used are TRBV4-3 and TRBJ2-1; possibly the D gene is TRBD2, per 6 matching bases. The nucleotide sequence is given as TGCGCCAGCAGCCAAGATATTGGGGGACTTACCCTTGGTCGGATCTACAATGAGCAGTTCTTC. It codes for CASSQDIGGLTLGRIYNEQFF.